The sequence of this TCR beta chain was determined in a study of cytomegalovirus exposure and HLA in healthy donors. Study information: The same platform was used for the 110 or so validation repertoires as for the roughly 660 first-cohort repertoires, as reported in a later analysis.

A remark on this clone: Antigen specificity is unknown.

The study's findings and limits: TCR beta chains numbering some 160 were designated cytomegalovirus-associated.

Germline V gives CDR1 LGHNA, CDR2 YSLEER. The CDR3 is 17 amino acids. V dropped 0 bases and J dropped 5; count of bases not matched to a gene: 7. Clones were sequenced by immunoSEQ multiplex PCR, and TCRdb holds only the in-frame ones, with some missing. The data contain tens of thousands of clones, 95% to 96% of them singletons. The source material was PBMCs. This chain uses TRBV4-3 with TRBJ2-1; 10 bases agree with TRBD2. The sequence derives from a woman aged 18 to 35 in good health and CMV-seropositive. The CDR3 loop is CASSQDLGTSADNEQFF. DNA of the CDR3: TGCGCCAGCAGCCAAGATCTGGGGACTAGCGCCGACAATGAGCAGTTCTTC.